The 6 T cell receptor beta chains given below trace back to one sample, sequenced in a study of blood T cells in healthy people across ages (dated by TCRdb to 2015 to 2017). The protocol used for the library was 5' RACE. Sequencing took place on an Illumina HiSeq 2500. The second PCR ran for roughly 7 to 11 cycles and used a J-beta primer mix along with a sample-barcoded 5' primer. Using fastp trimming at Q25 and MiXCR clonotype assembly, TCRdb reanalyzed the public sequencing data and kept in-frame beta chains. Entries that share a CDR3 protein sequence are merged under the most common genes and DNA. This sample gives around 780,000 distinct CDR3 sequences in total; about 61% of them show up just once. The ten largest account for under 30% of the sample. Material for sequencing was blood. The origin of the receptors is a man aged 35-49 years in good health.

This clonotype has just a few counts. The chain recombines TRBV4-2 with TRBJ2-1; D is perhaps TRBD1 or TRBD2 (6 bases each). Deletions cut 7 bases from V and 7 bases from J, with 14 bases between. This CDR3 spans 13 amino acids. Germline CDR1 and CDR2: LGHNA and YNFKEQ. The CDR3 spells CASNQGTLNEQFF. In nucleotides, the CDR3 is TGTGCCAGCAACCAGGGGACTTTAAATGAGCAGTTCTTC.

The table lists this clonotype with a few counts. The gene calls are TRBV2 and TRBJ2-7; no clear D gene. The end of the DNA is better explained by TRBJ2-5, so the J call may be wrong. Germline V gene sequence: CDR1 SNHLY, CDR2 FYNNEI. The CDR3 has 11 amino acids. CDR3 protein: CASSESSTQYF. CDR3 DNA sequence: TGTGCCAGCAGTGAATCGTCGACCCAGTACTTC.

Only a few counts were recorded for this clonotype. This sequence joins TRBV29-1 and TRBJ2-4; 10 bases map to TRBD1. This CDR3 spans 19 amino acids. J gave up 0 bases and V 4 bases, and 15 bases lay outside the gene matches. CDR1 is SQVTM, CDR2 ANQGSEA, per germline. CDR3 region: CSVAGTGELNRGAKNIQYF. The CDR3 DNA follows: TGCAGCGTTGCAGGGACAGGGGAATTAAACAGGGGAGCCAAAAACATTCAGTACTTC.

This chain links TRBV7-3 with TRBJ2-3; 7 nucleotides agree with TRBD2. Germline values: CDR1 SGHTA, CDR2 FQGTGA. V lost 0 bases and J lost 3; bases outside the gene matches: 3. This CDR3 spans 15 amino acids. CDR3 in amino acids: CASSLTGLPTDTQYF. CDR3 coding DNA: TGTGCCAGCAGCTTAACGGGACTACCTACAGATACGCAGTATTTT.

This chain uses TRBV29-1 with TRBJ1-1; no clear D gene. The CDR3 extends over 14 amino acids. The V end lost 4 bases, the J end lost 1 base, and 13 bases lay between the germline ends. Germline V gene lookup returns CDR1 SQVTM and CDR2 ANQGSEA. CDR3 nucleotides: TGCAGCGTTGGACCCTCCTGGGGGAACACTGAAGCTTTCTTT. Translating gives CSVGPSWGNTEAFF.

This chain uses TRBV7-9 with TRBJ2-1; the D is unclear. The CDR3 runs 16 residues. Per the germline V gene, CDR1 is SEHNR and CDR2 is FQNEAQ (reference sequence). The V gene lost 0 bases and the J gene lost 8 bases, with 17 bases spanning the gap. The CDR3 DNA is TGTGCCAGCAGCTTAGCGGACGTGCATAGGTTGGATGAGCAGTTCTTC. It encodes CASSLADVHRLDEQFF.